This paragraph reports one T cell receptor beta chain. One junction end does not reproduce the germline sequence, and a read error may be involved. This same CDR3 is encoded by further DNA sequences in the sample. These data are taken from a study of cytomegalovirus exposure and HLA in healthy donors. CDR1 is MGHRA, CDR2 YSYEKL, per germline. CDR3 length: 13 amino acids. Use of 60 Vbeta and 13 Jbeta primers characterized the PCR. Libraries were prepared by immunoSEQ multiplex PCR; TCRdb keeps only in-frame clonotypes and omits some of them. The sample consists of some 96,000 clones, 64% of them appearing once.

The sequence was obtained from a man between 60 and 70 years old in good health and CMV-seronegative. Sequencing used PBMCs. This sequence joins TRBV4-1 and TRBJ2-7, with D unresolved. This CDR3 reads CASSPPLSYEQYF. CDR3 DNA sequence: TGTGCCAGCAGCCCCCCCCTCTCCTACGAGCAGTACTTC.